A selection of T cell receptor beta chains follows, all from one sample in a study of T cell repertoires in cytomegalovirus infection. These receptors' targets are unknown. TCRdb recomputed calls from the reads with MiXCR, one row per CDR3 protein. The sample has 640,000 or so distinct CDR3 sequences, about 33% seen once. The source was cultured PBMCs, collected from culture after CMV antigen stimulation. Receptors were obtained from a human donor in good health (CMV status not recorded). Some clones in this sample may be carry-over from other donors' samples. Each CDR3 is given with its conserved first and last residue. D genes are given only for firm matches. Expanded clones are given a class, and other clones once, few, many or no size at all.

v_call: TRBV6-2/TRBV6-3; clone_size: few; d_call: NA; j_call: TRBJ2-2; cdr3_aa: CASSYGGYGTGELFF; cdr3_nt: TGTGCCAGCAGTTACGGAGGGTATGGCACCGGGGAGCTGTTTTTT
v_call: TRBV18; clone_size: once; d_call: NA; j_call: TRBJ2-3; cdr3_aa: CASSPPPGYQTSTDTQYF; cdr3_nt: TGTGCCAGCTCACCTCCACCGGGATACCAGACTAGCACAGATACGCAGTATTTT
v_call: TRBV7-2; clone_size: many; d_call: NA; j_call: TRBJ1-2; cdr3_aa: CASSLSVVGARGYTF; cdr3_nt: TGTGCCAGCAGCCTTTCCGTTGTGGGGGCGCGGGGCTACACCTTC
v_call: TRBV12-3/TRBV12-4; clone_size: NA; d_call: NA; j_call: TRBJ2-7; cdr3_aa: CASSLNGGLDEQYF; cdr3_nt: TGTGCCAGCAGTTTAAACGGGGGGCTCGACGAGCAGTACTTC
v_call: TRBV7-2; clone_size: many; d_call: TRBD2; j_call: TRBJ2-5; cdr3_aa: CASSWPGLEQETQYF; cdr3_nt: TGTGCCAGCAGCTGGCCGGGACTAGAACAAGAGACCCAGTACTTC
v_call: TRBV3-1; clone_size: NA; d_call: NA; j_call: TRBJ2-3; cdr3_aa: CASSQELVPDTQYF; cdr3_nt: TGTGCCAGCAGCCAAGAGTTGGTACCGGATACGCAGTATTTT
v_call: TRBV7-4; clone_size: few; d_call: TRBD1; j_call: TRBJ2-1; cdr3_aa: CASSPADRFSYNEQFF; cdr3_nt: TGTGCCAGCAGCCCGGCGGACAGGTTTTCCTACAATGAGCAGTTCTTC
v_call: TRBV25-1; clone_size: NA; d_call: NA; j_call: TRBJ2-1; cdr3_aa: CASSELYQFNEQFF; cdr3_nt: TGTGCCAGCAGTGAATTATATCAGTTTAATGAGCAGTTCTTC
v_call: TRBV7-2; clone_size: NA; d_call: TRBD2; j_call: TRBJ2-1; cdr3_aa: CASSLPRGGVNEQFF; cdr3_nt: TGTGCCAGCAGCTTACCCCGGGGGGGCGTCAATGAGCAGTTCTTC
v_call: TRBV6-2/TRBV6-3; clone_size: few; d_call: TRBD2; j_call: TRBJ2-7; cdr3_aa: CASSYYNFTGLAVTYEQYF; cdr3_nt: TGTGCCAGCAGTTATTACAATTTTACGGGACTAGCGGTTACCTACGAGCAGTACTTC
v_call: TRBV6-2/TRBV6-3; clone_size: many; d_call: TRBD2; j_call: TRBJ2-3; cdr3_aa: CASSERPTGLAGAGDTQYF; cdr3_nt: TGTGCCAGCAGTGAACGCCCGACCGGACTAGCGGGAGCCGGAGATACGCAGTATTTT
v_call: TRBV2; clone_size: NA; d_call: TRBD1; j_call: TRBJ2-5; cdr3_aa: CASRQDRPGETQYF; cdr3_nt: TGTGCCAGCAGACAGGACAGGCCCGGAGAGACCCAGTACTTC
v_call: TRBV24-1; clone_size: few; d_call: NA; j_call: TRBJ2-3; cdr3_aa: CATSDSTQALDTQYF; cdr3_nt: TGTGCCACCAGTGATTCGACACAGGCTTTAGATACGCAGTATTTT
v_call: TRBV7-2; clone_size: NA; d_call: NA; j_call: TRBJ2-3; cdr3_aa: CASSGRSVGVDTQYF; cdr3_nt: TGTGCCAGCAGCGGAAGGTCCGTAGGCGTGGATACGCAGTATTTT
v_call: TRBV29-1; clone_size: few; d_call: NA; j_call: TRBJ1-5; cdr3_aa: CSASGVDQPQHF; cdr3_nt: TGCAGCGCGTCAGGGGTGGATCAGCCCCAGCATTTT
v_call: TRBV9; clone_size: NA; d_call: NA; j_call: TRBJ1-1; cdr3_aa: CASNRGQGTEAFF; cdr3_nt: TGTGCCAGCAACCGGGGGCAAGGCACTGAAGCTTTCTTT
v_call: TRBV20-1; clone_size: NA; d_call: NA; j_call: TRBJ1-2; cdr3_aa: CSARSPIGLHYGYTF; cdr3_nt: TGCAGTGCTAGATCACCAATAGGACTCCACTATGGCTACACCTTC
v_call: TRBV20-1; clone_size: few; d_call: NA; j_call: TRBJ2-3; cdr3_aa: CSARPTRRATSTDTQYF; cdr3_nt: TGCAGTGCTAGGCCTACTAGGCGGGCCACCAGCACAGATACGCAGTATTTT
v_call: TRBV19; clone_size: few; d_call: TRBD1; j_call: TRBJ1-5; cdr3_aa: CASSIGSQGAGQPQHF; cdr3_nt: TGTGCCAGTAGTATAGGGTCTCAGGGGGCCGGGCAGCCCCAGCATTTT
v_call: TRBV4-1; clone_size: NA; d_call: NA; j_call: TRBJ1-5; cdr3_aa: CASSQANMGFSNQPQHF; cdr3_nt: TGCGCCAGCAGCCAAGCTAATATGGGATTCAGCAATCAGCCCCAGCATTTT
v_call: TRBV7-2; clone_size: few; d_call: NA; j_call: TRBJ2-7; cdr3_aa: CASSLYSDSYEQYF; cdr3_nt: TGTGCCAGCAGCTTATATAGCGACTCCTACGAGCAGTACTTC
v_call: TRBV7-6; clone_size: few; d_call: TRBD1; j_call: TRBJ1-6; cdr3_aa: CASSLLQGYNSPLHF; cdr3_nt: TGTGCCAGCAGTCTCCTACAGGGGTACAATTCACCCCTCCACTTT
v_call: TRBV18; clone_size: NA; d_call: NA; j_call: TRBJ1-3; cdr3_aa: CASSRMSTGSSGNTIYF; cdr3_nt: TGTGCCAGCTCACGAATGTCTACCGGGAGCTCTGGAAACACCATATATTTT
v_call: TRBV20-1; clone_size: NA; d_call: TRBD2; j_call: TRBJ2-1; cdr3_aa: CSATELAGGYNEQFF; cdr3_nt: TGCAGTGCTACCGAACTAGCGGGAGGTTACAATGAGCAGTTCTTC
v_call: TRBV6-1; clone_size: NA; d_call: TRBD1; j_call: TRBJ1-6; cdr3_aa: CASSDRVDRDSPLHF; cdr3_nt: TGTGCCAGCAGTGATAGGGTGGACAGGGACTCACCCCTCCACTTT
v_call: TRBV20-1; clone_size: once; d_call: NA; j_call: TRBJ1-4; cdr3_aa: CSARSRGEKLFF; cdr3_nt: TGCAGTGCTAGAAGCAGGGGTGAAAAACTGTTTTTT
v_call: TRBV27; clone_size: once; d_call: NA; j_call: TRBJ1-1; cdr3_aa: CASSHERVWAAAATEAFF; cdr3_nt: TGTGCCAGCAGTCATGAAAGGGTTTGGGCCGCAGCCGCAACTGAAGCTTTCTTT
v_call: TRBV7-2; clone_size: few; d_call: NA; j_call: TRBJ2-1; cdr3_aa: CASSLGAGESYNEQFF; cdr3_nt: TGTGCCAGCAGCTTAGGGGCAGGGGAATCCTACAATGAGCAGTTCTTC
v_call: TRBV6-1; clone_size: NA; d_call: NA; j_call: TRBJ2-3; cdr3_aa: CASSESPYGADTQYF; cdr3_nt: TGTGCCAGCAGTGAATCCCCCTACGGGGCAGATACGCAGTATTTT